This T cell receptor beta chain came from a study of blood T cell repertoires in COVID-19. The germline gives CDR1 SGHTA, CDR2 FQGNSA. J lost 5 bases, V lost 3 bases, and 4 bases had no gene match. The CDR3 contains 14 residues. The count of this clone is one. The authors' processing: Scientists estimated how many nucleated cells there were by amplifying reference gene primers. The data were produced by immunoSEQ multiplex PCR, yet TCRdb's version contains in-frame clones alone and is incomplete. V, J and clone size are those of that table, while D and trimming were read from the DNA. The sample includes around 220,000 clones, around 90% of them seen just once.

The specimen was PBMCs or T cells enriched from blood (not recorded which). The sequence was obtained from a woman aged 45-65 years with acute COVID-19. The chain uses TRBV7-2 and TRBJ2-7, with TRBD2 matching over 10 bases. The CDR3 loop is CASSFVTSGNEQYF. CDR3 bases: TGTGCCAGCAGCTTCGTCACTAGCGGGAACGAGCAGTACTTC.